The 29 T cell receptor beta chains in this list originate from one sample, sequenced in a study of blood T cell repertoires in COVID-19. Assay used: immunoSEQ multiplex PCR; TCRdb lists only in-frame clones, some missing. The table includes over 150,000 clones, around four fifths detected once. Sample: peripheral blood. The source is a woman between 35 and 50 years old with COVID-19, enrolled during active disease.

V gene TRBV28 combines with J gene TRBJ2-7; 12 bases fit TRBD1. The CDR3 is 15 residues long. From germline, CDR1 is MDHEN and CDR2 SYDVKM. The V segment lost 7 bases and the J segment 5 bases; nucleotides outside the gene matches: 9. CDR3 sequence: CASTAFGTGGNEQYF. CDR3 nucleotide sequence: TGTGCCAGCACCGCTTTCGGGACAGGGGGCAACGAGCAGTACTTC.

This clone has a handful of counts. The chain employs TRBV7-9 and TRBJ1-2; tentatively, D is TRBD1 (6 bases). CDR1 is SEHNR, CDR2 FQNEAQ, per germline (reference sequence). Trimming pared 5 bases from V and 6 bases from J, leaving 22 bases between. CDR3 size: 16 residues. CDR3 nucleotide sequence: TGTGCCAGCAGCCCTCCTCCCGGACAGATTTTCAATGGCTACACCTTC. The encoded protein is CASSPPPGQIFNGYTF.

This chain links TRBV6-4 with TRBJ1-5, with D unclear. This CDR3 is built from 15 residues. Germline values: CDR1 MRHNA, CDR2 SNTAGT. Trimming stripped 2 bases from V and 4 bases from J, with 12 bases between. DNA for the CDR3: TGTGCCAGCAGTGACGGAGAGGCCCCTAATCAGCCCCAGCATTTT. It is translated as CASSDGEAPNQPQHF.

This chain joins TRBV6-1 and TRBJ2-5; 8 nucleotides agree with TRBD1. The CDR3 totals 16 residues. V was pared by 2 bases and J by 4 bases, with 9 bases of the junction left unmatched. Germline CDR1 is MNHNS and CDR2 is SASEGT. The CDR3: CASSEWGVGQGETQYF. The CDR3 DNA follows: TGTGCCAGCAGTGAATGGGGCGTAGGACAGGGAGAGACCCAGTACTTC.

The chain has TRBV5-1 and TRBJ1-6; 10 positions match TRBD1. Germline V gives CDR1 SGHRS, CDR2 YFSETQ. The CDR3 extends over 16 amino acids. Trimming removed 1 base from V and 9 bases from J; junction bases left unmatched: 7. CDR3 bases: TGCGCCAGCAGCTTGCGACAGGGGGCGCAGGGTTCACCCCTCCACTTT. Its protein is CASSLRQGAQGSPLHF.

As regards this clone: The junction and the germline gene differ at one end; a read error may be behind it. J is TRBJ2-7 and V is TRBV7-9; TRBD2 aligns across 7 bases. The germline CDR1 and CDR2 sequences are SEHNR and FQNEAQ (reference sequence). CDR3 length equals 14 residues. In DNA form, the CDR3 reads TGTGCCAGCAGATTAGGGTCTAGCGGCTACGAGCAGTACTTC. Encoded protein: CASRLGSSGYEQYF.

CDR3 protein: CASSLSVGQRETQYF. The CDR3 bases are TGCGCCAGCAGCTTGTCAGTGGGGCAGCGAGAGACCCAGTACTTC. This chain connects TRBV5-1 to TRBJ2-5; D might be TRBD1 (5 bases). Germline V lookup: CDR1 SGHRS, CDR2 YFSETQ. V was trimmed by 1 base and J by 4 bases, leaving 14 bases between them. The CDR3 runs 15 residues. The full variable domain, in which reference TRBV5-1 and TRBJ2-5 provide the parts outside the CDR3, is KAGVTQTPRYLIKTRGQQVTLSCSPISGHRSVSWYQQTPGQGLQFLFEYFSETQRNKGNFPGRFSGRQFSNSRSEMNVSTLELGDSALYLCASSLSVGQRETQYFGPGTRLLVL.

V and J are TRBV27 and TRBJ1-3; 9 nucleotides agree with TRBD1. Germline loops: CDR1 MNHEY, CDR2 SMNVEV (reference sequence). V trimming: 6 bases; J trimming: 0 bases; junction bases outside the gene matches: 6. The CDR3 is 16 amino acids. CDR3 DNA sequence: TGTGCCAGCAGCCCGGGACAGGGCCTCTCTGGAAACACCATATATTTT. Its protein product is CASSPGQGLSGNTIYF.

The CDR3 coding sequence is TGTGCCACCAGCCAGGGAGGGTTTGAAAAACTGTTTTTT. Its protein is CATSQGGFEKLFF. This chain links TRBV15 with TRBJ1-4; D perhaps matches TRBD1 (5 bases). The germline V and J ends were trimmed by 5 bases and 7 bases, with 11 bases remaining between them. Germline CDR1 LNHNV, CDR2 YYDKDF (reference sequence). The CDR3 length is 13 residues.

The CDR3 reads CSAGASVSGRLGNIQYF. CDR3 DNA: TGCAGTGCTGGTGCTTCGGTGAGCGGGAGGCTCGGAAACATTCAGTACTTC. This chain links TRBV20-1 with TRBJ2-4, with TRBD2 matching 9 bases. With 5 bases clipped from V and 6 bases from J, the junction kept 17 bases outside the gene matches. From germline, CDR1 is DFQATT and CDR2 SNEGSKA (reference sequence). This CDR3 contains 17 residues.

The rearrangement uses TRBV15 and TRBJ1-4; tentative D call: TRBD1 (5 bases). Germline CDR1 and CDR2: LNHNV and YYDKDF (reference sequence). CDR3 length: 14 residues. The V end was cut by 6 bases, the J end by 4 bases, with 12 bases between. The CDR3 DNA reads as TGTGCCACCAGTGGGTTAGGGGTTAATGAAAAACTGTTTTTT. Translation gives CATSGLGVNEKLFF.

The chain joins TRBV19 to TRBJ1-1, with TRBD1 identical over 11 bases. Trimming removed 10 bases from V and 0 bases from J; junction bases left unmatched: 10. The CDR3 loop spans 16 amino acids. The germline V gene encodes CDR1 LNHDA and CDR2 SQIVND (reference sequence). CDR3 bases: TGTGCCACTCGGGACAGGGGGGAAGGCCTGAACACTGAAGCTTTCTTT. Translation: CATRDRGEGLNTEAFF.

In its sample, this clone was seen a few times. The CDR3 reads CASSIAPGNNSPLHF. In nucleotides, the CDR3 is TGTGCCAGTAGTATAGCTCCAGGCAATAATTCACCCCTCCACTTT. This sequence joins TRBV19 and TRBJ1-6; the D is unclear. CDR3 length equals 15 residues. The germline gives CDR1 LNHDA, CDR2 SQIVND (reference sequence). Trimming removed 1 base from V and 5 bases from J, with 9 bases in between.

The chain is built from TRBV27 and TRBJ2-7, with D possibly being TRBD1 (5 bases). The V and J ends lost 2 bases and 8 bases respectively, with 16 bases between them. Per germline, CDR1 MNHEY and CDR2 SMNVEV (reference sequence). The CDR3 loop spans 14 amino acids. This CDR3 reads CASSLRQLLQKQYF. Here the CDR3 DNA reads TGTGCCAGCAGTTTAAGACAGCTTCTACAGAAGCAGTACTTC.

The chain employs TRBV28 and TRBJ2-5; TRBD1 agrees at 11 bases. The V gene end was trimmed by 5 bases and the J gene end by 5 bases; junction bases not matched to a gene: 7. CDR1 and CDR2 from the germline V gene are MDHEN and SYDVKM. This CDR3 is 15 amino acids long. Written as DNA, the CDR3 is TGTGCCAGCAGTATGGACAGGGGGCAAGGTGAGACCCAGTACTTC. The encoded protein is CASSMDRGQGETQYF. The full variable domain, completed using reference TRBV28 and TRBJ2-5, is DVKVTQSSRYLVKRTGEKVFLECVQDMDHENMFWYRQDPGLGLRLIYFSYDVKMKEKGDIPEGYSVSREKKERFSLILESASTNQTSMYLCASSMDRGQGETQYFGPGTRLLVL.

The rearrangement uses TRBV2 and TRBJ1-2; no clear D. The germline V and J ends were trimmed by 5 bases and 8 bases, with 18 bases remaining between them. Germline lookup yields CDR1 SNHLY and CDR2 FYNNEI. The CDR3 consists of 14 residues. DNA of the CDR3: TGTGCCAGCAGTCAAAAAGCGGCTGAGGTGGGCTACACCTTC. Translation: CASSQKAAEVGYTF.

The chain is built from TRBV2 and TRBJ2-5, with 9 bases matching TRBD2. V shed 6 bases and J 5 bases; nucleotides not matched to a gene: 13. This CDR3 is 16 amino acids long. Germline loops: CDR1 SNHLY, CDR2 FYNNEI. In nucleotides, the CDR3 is TGTGCCAGCAGCCAGGCGGGTAGCGGGGGAAAGGAGACCCAGTACTTC. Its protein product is CASSQAGSGGKETQYF. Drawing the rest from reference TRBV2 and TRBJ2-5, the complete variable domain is EPEVTQTPSHQVTQMGQEVILRCVPISNHLYFYWYRQILGQKVEFLVSFYNNEISEKSEIFDDQFSVERPDGSNFTLKIRSTKLEDSAMYFCASSQAGSGGKETQYFGPGTRLLVL.

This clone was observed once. CDR3 region: CASSLLGRERNQPQHF. The CDR3 nucleotides are TGTGCCAGCAGCTTGCTAGGCAGGGAACGCAATCAGCCCCAGCATTTT. The chain combines TRBV5-5 with TRBJ1-5; possible D gene TRBD1, 5 bases. This CDR3 has 16 residues. V was shortened by 1 base and J by 2 bases, with 13 bases between the two germline ends. In germline, CDR1 is SGHKS, CDR2 YYEKEE (reference sequence).

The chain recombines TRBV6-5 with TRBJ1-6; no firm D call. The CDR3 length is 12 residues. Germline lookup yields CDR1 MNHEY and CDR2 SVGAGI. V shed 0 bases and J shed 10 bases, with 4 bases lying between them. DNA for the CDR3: TGTGCCAGCAGTTACTCCTACTCACCCCTCCACTTT. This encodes CASSYSYSPLHF.

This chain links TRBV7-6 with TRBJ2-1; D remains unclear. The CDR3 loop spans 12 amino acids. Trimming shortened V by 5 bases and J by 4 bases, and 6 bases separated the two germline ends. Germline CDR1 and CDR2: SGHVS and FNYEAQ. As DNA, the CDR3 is TGTGCCAGCAGCCCGAGTTACAATGAGCAGTTCTTC. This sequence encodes CASSPSYNEQFF.

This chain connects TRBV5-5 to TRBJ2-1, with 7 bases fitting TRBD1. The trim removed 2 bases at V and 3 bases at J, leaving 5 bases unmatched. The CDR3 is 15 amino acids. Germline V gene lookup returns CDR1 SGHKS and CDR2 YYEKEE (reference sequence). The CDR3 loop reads CASSLQGSFYNEQFF. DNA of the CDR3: TGTGCCAGCAGCTTACAGGGGAGTTTCTACAATGAGCAGTTCTTC.

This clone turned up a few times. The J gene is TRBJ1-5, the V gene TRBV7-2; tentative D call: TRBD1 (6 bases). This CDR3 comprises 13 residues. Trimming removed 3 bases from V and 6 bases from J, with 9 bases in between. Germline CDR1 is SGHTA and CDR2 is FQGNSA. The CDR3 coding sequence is TGTGCCAGCAGCTTCAGGGGTGGTCAGCCCCAGCATTTT. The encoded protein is CASSFRGGQPQHF.

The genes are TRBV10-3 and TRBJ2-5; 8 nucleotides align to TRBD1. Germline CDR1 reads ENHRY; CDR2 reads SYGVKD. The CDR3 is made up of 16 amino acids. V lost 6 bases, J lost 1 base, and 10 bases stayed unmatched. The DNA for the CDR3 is TGTGCCATCAGCGGCAGGACAGGGAGGTCCCAAGAGACCCAGTACTTC. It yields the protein CAISGRTGRSQETQYF.

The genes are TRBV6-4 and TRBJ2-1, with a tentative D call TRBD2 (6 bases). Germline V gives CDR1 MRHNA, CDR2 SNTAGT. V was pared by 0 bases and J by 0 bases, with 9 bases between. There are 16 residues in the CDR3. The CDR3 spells CASSDSGGSSYNEQFF. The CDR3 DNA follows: TGTGCCAGCAGTGACTCTGGGGGGAGCTCCTACAATGAGCAGTTCTTC.

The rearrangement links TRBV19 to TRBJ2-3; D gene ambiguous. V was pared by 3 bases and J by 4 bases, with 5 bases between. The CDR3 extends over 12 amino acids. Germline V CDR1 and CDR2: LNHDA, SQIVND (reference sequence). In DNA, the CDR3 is TGTGCCAGTAGTATCCGGGCAGATACGCAGTATTTT. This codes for CASSIRADTQYF.

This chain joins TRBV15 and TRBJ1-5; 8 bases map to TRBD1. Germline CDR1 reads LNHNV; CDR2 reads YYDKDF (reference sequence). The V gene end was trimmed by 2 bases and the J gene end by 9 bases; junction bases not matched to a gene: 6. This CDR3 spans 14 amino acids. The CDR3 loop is CATSRSTGGGPQHF. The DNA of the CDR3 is TGTGCCACCAGCAGATCAACAGGGGGTGGGCCCCAGCATTTT.

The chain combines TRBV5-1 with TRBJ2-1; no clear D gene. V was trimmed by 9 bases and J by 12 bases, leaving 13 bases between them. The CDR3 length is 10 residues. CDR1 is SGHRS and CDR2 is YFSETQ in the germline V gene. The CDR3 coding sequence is TGCGCCACTAGAGACCAAAGGCAGTTCTTC. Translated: CATRDQRQFF.

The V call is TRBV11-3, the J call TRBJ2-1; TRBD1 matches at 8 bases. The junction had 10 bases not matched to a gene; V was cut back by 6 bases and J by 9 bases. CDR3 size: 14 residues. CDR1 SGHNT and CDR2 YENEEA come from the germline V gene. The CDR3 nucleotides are TGTGCCAGCAGTCGCGGGACAGGTAATCTTGAGCAGTTCTTC. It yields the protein CASSRGTGNLEQFF.

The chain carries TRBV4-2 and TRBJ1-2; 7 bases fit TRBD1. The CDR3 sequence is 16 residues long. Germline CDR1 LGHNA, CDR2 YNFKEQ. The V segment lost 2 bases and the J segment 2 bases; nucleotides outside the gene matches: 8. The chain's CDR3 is CASSQHTTGPNYGYTF. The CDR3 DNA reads TGTGCCAGCAGCCAACATACGACAGGGCCGAACTATGGCTACACCTTC.